Each of the 7 T cell receptor beta chains below was sequenced from the same sample in a study of PD-L1 blockade in urothelial cancer. Time point in this sample: pretreatment peripheral blood. Sequencing was performed with immunoSEQ multiplex PCR; in TCRdb, only in-frame clones are kept and a portion is missing. This table holds about 56,000 clones, less than 90% found once. Sample: PBMCs, taken around atezolizumab (anti-PD-L1) treatment. Receptors originate from a man aged 65 to 85 with urothelial cancer.

The CDR3 reads CASSTPPNPSSYEQYF. CDR3 coding DNA: TGTGCCAGCAGCACCCCACCTAACCCATCATCCTACGAGCAGTACTTC. V is TRBV21-1 and J is TRBJ2-7; whether TRBD2, the table's D call, matches the DNA was not checked. TRBV21-1 is noted as a pseudogene. This CDR3 spans 16 amino acids.

This chain links TRBV27 with TRBJ1-1; D is uncertain. The CDR3 contains 13 residues. The germline V and J ends were trimmed by 3 bases and 1 base, with 6 bases remaining between them. The germline V gene has CDR1 MNHEY and CDR2 SMNVEV (reference sequence). The CDR3 spells CASSFTPNTEAFF. The DNA for the CDR3 is TGTGCCAGCAGTTTTACACCGAACACTGAAGCTTTCTTT.

Here the CDR3 reads CASSLTLASRETQYF. The CDR3 DNA sequence: TGTGCCAGCAGCTTAACGTTGGCTAGTCGAGAGACCCAGTACTTC. This sequence joins TRBV7-3 and TRBJ2-5; D unclear. The CDR3 is 15 residues long. Trimming removed 0 bases from V and 4 bases from J, with 12 bases in between. CDR1 and CDR2 (germline): SGHTA, FQGTGA.

This clone occurred a few times. The V gene is TRBV4-1, the J gene TRBJ1-1, with D perhaps TRBD1 (6 bases). Deletions cut 1 base from V and 7 bases from J, with 13 bases between. This CDR3 is 14 amino acids long. CDR1 is MGHRA, CDR2 YSYEKL, per germline. CDR3 region: CASSQVGQRLEAFF. DNA for the CDR3: TGCGCCAGCAGCCAAGTTGGACAGCGTCTTGAAGCTTTCTTT.

The chain is built from TRBV7-2 and TRBJ2-7; unclear D gene. Trimming took off 2 bases at V and 1 base at J, with 3 bases between the two ends. The length of the CDR3 is 12 residues. Germline CDR1 is SGHTA and CDR2 is FQGNSA. In DNA, the CDR3 is TGTGCCAGCAGCTTACAGTCCTACGAGCAGTACTTC. As protein: CASSLQSYEQYF. Complete variable domain (other parts from reference TRBV7-2 and TRBJ2-7): GAGVSQSPSNKVTEKGKDVELRCDPISGHTALYWYRQSLGQGLEFLIYFQGNSAPDKSGLPSDRFSAERTGGSVSTLTIQRTQQEDSAVYLCASSLQSYEQYFGPGTRLTVT.

This clone was counted once. V and J are TRBV11-2 and TRBJ2-7; weak D call: TRBD1 (5 bases). Between the trimmed V and J ends, which lost 3 bases and 2 bases, there was a span of 8 bases. This CDR3 has 13 residues. CDR1 is SGHAT and CDR2 is FQNNGV in the germline V gene. CDR3 bases: TGTGCCAGCAGCTTTCTAGGGGCCTACGAGCAGTACTTC. Protein product: CASSFLGAYEQYF.

V and J are TRBV18 and TRBJ2-7, with D possibly TRBD1 on 7 matching bases. V lost 5 bases, J lost 12 bases, and 17 bases lay in between. CDR3 length: 12 residues. Germline V gene sequence: CDR1 KGHSH, CDR2 LQKENI. CDR3 sequence: CASSSDREEGYF. DNA for the CDR3: TGTGCCAGCTCATCTGACAGGGAGGAAGGGTACTTC.